A single sample is the source of the 3 T cell receptor beta chains below, sequenced in a study of control samples from healthy donors and cancer patients. Sequencing was performed with immunoSEQ multiplex PCR; in TCRdb, only in-frame clones are kept and a portion is missing. The data hold roughly 170,000 clones, with over 80% observed a single time. Sample: blood. These receptor sequences come from a man aged 18 to 30 in good health.

A remark on this clone: The identical CDR3 is also encoded by other nucleotide sequences in the sample. The V gene is TRBV6-6, the J gene TRBJ1-2; 10 bases agree with TRBD1. In germline, CDR1 is MNHNY, CDR2 SVGAGI (reference sequence). V shed 7 bases, J shed 1 base, and the junction held 9 bases outside the gene matches. The CDR3 sequence is 16 residues long. CDR3 coding DNA: TGTGCCAGCACCCCGGGAGACAGGGGGCTTAACTATGGCTACACCTTC. It yields the protein CASTPGDRGLNYGYTF.

The V gene is TRBV14, the J gene TRBJ1-1; D unresolved. Trimming left V 3 bases short and J 7 bases short, with 6 bases between. From germline, CDR1 is SGHDN and CDR2 FVKESK. The CDR3 totals 11 residues. The CDR3, as DNA: TGTGCCAGCAGCCAGGGAAATGAAGCTTTCTTT. This encodes CASSQGNEAFF.

This rearrangement joins TRBV28 to TRBJ2-3; TRBD1 matches 7 bases. The V segment lost 5 bases and the J segment 7 bases; nucleotides outside the gene matches: 9. CDR3 length equals 14 residues. Germline V gene lookup returns CDR1 MDHEN and CDR2 SYDVKM. The CDR3 DNA reads as TGTGCCAGCAGTCCGACAGGGCAGGGCTATACGCAGTATTTT. It specifies CASSPTGQGYTQYF. Together with reference TRBV28 and TRBJ2-3, the CDR3 gives the full variable domain: DVKVTQSSRYLVKRTGEKVFLECVQDMDHENMFWYRQDPGLGLRLIYFSYDVKMKEKGDIPEGYSVSREKKERFSLILESASTNQTSMYLCASSPTGQGYTQYFGPGTRLTVL.